This TCR beta chain originates from a study of blood T cell repertoires in COVID-19. Overall study context: Whether acute or convalescent, the COVID-19 samples came from the United States, Italy and Spain. Sample material is recorded as cDNA or gDNA derived from T cells, B-cell-depleted T cells, or PBMCs.

The V end lost 2 bases, the J end lost 0 bases, and 11 bases lay between the germline ends. The CDR3 consists of 16 residues. In germline, CDR1 is MDHEN, CDR2 SYDVKM. Authors' data handling: Reference gene primer amplification yielded estimated nucleated cell counts. The data were produced by immunoSEQ multiplex PCR, yet TCRdb's version contains in-frame clones alone and is incomplete. V and J calls and clone size come straight from that table; D and trimming were deduced from the DNA. The table has tens of thousands of clones, 85% to 90% seen once. The receptor was derived from a man between 65 and 85 years old with active or convalescent COVID-19. The chain is built from TRBV28 and TRBJ2-1; possible D gene TRBD2, 5 bases. Material: peripheral blood. The chain's CDR3 is CASSLVGESSYNEQFF. The CDR3 DNA reads as TGTGCCAGCAGTTTAGTCGGGGAGAGCTCCTACAATGAGCAGTTCTTC.